This T cell receptor (beta chain) was retrieved from a study of T cell changes during pregnancy in multiple sclerosis. Sequencing was performed with immunoSEQ multiplex PCR; in TCRdb, only in-frame clones are kept and a portion is missing. The sample includes some 100,000 clones, 90% to 95% of them seen just once. V shed 5 bases and J shed 11 bases, with 15 bases lying between them. CDR1 is SQVTM and CDR2 is ANQGSEA in the germline V gene. The CDR3 has 11 amino acids. The V call is TRBV29-1, the J call TRBJ1-1, with D unresolved. The source is a female donor with multiple sclerosis, enrolled in a pregnancy study. The sample here was peripheral blood, taken before pregnancy. CDR3 residues: CSVPDNPGAFF. The CDR3 DNA follows: TGCAGCGTTCCTGACAATCCGGGGGCTTTCTTT. Looking up the rest from reference TRBV29-1 and TRBJ1-1 gives the full variable domain: SAVISQKPSRDICQRGTSLTIQCQVDSQVTMMFWYRQQPGQSLTLIATANQGSEATYESGFVIDKFPISRPNLTFSTLTVSNMSPEDSSIYLCSVPDNPGAFFGQGTRLTVV.